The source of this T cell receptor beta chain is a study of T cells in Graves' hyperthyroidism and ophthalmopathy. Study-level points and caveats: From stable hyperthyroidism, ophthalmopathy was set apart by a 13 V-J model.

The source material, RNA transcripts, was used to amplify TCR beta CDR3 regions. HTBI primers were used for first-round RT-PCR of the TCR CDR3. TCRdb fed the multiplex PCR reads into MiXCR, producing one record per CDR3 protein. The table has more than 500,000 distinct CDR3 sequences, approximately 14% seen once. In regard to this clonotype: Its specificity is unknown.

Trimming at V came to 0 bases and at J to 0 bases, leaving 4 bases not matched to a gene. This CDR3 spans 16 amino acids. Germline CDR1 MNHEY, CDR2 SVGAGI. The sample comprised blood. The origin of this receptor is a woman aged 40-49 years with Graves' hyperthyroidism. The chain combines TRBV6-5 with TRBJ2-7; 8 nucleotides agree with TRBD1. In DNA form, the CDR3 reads TGTGCCAGCAGTTACTCGCCGGGACAGGTCTCCTACGAGCAGTACTTC. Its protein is CASSYSPGQVSYEQYF.